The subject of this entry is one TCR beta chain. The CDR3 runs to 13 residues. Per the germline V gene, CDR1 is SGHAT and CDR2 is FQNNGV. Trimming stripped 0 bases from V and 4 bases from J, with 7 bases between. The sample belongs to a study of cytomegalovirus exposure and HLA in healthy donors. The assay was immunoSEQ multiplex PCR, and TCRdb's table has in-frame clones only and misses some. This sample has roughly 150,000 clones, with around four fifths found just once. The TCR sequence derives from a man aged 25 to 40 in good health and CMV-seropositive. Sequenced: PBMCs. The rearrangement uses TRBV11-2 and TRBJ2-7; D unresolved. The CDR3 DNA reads TGTGCCAGCAGCTTAGATGCGGCGTACGAGCAGTACTTC. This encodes CASSLDAAYEQYF.